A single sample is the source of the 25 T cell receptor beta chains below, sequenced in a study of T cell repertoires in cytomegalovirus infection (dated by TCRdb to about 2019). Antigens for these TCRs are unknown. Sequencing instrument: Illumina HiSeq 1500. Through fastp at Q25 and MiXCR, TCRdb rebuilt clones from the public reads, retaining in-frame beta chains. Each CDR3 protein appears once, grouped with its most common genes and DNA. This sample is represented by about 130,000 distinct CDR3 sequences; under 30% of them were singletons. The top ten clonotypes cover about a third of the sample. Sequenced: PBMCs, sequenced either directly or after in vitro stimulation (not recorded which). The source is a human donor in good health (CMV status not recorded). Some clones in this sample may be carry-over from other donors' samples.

The CDR3 nucleotides are TGTGCCAGCAAGAGGGAGCGCCTTTCAGGGGGTCCAGATACGCAGTATTTT. Translating it yields CASKRERLSGGPDTQYF. This chain joins TRBV6-1 and TRBJ2-3; 7 bases map to TRBD1. From germline, CDR1 is MNHNS and CDR2 SASEGT. There are 17 residues in the CDR3. The V and J ends lost 7 bases and 4 bases, in that order; junction bases with no gene match: 17.

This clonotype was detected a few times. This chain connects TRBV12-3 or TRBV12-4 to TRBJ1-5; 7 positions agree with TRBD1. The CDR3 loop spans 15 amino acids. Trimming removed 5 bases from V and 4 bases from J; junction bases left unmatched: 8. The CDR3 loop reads CASSPMPQGNQPQHF. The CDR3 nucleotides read TGTGCCAGCAGTCCCATGCCACAGGGGAATCAGCCCCAGCATTTT.

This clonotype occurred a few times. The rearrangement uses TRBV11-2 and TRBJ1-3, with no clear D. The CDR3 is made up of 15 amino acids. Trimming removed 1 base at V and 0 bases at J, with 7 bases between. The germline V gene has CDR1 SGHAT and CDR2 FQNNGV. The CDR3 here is CASSLVAASGNTIYF. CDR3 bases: TGTGCCAGCAGCTTAGTGGCGGCCTCTGGAAACACCATATATTTT.

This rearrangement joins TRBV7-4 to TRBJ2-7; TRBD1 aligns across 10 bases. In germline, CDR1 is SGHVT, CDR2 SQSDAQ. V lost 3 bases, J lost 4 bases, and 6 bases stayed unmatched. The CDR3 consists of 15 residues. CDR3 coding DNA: TGTGCCAGCAGCTTTTGTCCGGACAGGGGGTACGAGCAGTACGTC. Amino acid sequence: CASSFCPDRGYEQYV.

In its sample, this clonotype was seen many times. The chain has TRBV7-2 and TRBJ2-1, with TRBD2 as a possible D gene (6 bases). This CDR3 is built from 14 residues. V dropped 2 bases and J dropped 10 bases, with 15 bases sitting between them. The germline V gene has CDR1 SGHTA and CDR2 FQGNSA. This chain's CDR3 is CASSLYGGLREQFF. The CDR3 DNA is TGTGCCAGCAGCTTATATGGGGGGTTAAGAGAGCAGTTCTTC.

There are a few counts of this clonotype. DNA for the CDR3: TGTGCCAGCAGCGCCACCGGGGAGCTGTTTTTT. Residues: CASSATGELFF. V is TRBV9 and J is TRBJ2-2; D remains unclear. Germline lookup yields CDR1 SGDLS and CDR2 YYNGEE. V was trimmed by 3 bases and J by 4 bases, leaving 1 base between them. The CDR3 covers 11 residues.

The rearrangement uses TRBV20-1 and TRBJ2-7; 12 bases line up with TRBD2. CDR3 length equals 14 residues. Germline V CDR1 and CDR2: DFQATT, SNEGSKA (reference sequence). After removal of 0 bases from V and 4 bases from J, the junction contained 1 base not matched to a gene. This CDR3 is CSAREGLAGYEQYF. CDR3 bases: TGCAGTGCTAGAGAGGGACTAGCGGGTTACGAGCAGTACTTC.

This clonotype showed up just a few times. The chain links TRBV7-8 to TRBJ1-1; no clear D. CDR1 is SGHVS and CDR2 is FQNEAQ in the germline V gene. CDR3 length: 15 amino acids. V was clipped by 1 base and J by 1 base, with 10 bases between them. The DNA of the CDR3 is TGTGCCAGCAGCTTAGGGTTATCAAAGAACACTGAAGCTTTCTTT. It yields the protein CASSLGLSKNTEAFF.

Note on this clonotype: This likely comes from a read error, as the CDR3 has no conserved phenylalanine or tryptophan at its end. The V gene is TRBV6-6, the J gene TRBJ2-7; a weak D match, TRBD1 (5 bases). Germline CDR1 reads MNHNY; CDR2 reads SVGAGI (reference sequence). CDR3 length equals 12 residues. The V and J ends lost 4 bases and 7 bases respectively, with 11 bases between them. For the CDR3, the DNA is TGTGCCAGCAGTTTGGTAGGGGAAGAGCAGTACGAC. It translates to CASSLVGEEQYD.

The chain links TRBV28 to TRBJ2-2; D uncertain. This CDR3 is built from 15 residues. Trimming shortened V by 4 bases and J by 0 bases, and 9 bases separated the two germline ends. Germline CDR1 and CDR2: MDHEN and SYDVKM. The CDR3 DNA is TGTGCCAGCAGTTCGAGCAGCGCGAACACCGGGGAGCTGTTTTTT. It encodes CASSSSSANTGELFF.

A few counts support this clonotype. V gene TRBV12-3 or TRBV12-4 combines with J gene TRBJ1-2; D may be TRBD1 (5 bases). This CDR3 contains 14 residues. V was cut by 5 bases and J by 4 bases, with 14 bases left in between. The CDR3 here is CASSSQGNLYGYTF. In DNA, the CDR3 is TGTGCCAGCAGTAGTCAGGGAAATCTCTATGGCTACACCTTC.

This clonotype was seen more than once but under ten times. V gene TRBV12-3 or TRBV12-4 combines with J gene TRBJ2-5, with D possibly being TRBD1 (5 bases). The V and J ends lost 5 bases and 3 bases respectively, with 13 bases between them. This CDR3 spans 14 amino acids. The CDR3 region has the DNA TGTGCCAGCAGTCCCAGGGAAACTAAAGAGACCCAGTACTTC. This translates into CASSPRETKETQYF.

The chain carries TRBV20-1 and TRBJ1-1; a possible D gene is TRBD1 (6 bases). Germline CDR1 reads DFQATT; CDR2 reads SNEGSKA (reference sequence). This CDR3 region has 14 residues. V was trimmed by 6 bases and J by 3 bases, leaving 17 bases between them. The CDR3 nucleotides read TGCAGTGCCCCGCCTATCAGGGGACACACTGAAGCTTTCTTT. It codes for CSAPPIRGHTEAFF.

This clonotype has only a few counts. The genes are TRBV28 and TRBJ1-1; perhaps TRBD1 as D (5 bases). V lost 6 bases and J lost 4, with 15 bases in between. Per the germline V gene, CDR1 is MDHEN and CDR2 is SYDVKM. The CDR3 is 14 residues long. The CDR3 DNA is TGTGCCAGCAGCGATGCAGGGTCGGCCACTGAAGCTTTCTTT. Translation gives CASSDAGSATEAFF.

The CDR3 bases are TGTGCCAGCAGGACAGGGACTGAAGCTTTCTTT. This sequence encodes CASRTGTEAFF. This chain connects TRBV27 to TRBJ1-1, with 7 bases fitting TRBD1. V lost 6 bases, J lost 5 bases, and 0 bases stayed unmatched. Germline CDR1 and CDR2: MNHEY and SMNVEV (reference sequence). CDR3 length: 11 residues.

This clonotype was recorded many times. The CDR3 sequence is CASARGGSYEQYV. As DNA, the CDR3 is TGTGCCAGTGCCCGTGGGGGCTCCTACGAGCAGTACGTC. The chain combines TRBV11-2 with TRBJ2-7, with D perhaps TRBD1 or TRBD2 (5 bases each). The CDR3 length is 13 residues. The V end was cut by 9 bases, the J end by 0 bases, with 12 bases between. Germline V gene sequence: CDR1 SGHAT, CDR2 FQNNGV.

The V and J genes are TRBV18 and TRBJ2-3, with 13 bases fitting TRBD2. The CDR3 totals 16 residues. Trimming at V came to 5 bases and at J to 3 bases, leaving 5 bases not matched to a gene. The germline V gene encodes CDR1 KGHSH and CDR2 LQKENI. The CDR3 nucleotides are TGTGCCAGCTCATCTTGGACTAGCGGGAGAACAGATACGCAGTATTTT. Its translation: CASSSWTSGRTDTQYF.

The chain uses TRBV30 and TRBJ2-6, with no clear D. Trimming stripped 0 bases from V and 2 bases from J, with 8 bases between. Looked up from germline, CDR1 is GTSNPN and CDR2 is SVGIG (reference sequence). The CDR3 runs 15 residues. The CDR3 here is CAWSVSIPGANVLTF. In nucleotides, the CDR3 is TGTGCCTGGAGTGTCTCTATACCTGGGGCCAACGTCCTGACTTTC.

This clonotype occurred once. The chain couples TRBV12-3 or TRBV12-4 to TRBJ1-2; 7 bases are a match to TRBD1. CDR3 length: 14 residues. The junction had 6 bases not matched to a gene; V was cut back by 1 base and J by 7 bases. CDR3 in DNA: TGTGCCAGCAGTTTAGAAGGACAGGTCGCTGGCTACACCTTC. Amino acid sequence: CASSLEGQVAGYTF.

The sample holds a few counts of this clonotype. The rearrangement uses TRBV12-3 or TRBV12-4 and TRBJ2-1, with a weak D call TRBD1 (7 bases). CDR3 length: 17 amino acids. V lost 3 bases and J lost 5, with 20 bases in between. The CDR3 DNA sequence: TGTGCCAGCAGTTTTAACCGTCTTGACAGGGAGGACAATGAGCAGTTCTTC. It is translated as CASSFNRLDREDNEQFF.

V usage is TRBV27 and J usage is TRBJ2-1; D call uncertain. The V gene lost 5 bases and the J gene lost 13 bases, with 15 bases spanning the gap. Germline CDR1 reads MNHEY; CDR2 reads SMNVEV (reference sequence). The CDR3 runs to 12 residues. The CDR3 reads CASSIDSQLQFF. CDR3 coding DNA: TGTGCCAGCAGTATCGACTCACAACTTCAGTTCTTC.

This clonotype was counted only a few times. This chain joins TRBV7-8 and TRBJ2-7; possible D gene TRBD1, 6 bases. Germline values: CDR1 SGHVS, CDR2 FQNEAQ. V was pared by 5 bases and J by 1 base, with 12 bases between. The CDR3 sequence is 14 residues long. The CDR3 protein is CASSPAGTSYEQYF. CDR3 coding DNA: TGTGCCAGCAGCCCGGCCGGGACATCCTACGAGCAGTACTTC.

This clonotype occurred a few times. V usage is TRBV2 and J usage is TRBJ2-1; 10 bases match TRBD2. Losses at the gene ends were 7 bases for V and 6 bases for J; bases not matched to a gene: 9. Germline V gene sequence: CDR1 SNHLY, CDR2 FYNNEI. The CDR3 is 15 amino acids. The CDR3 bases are TGTGCCAGCACCCTAGCGGGAGCAGCTGGCAATGAGCAGTTCTTC. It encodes CASTLAGAAGNEQFF.

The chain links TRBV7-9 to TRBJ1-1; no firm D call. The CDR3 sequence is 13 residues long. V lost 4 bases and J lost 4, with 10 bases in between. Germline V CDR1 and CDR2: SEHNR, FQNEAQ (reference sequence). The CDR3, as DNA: TGTGCCAGCAGCTCGCTCTCTGGCACTGAAGCTTTCTTT. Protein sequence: CASSSLSGTEAFF.

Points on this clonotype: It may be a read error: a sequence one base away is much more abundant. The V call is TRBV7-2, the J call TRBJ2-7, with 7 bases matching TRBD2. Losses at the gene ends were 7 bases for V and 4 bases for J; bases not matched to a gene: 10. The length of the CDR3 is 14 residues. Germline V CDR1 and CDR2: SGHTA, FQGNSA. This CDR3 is CASKSHEGGYEQYF. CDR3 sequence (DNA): TGTGCCAGCAAATCCCATGAGGGAGGGTACGAGCAGTACTTC. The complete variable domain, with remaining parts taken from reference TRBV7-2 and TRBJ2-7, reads GAGVSQSPSNKVTEKGKDVELRCDPISGHTALYWYRQSLGQGLEFLIYFQGNSAPDKSGLPSDRFSAERTGGSVSTLTIQRTQQEDSAVYLCASKSHEGGYEQYFGPGTRLTVT.